These T cell receptor beta chains were read from a single sample in a study of CD8+CD57+ T cells in acquired aplastic anemia. TCRdb redid the calling of the reads with MiXCR, one entry per CDR3 protein. The repertoire consists of under 200,000 distinct CDR3 sequences, with around 40% occurring once and the leading ten covering 0.8% to 1.1%. Input material: sorted CD4+, CD8+, or CD8+CD57+ T cells (not recorded which) from PBMCs. These receptors originate from a human donor in good health. The CDR3 runs from the conserved cysteine through the conserved F or W. D genes are given only for firm matches. Clone size is given for some rows only: seen once, a few or many times, or a class if the clone is expanded.

>TRBJ2-2|TRBV2|NA|many
TGTGCCAGCAGCGTAGACAGGGAGCTGTTTTTT
CASSVDRELFF
>TRBJ2-2|TRBV12-3/TRBV12-4|TRBD2|many
TGTGCCAGCAGACAAACTAGCGCGAACACCGGGGAGCTGTTTTTT
CASRQTSANTGELFF
>TRBJ1-1|TRBV12-3/TRBV12-4|NA|many
TGTGCCAGCAGTTTCCACCCATTAATCGAGGAAGCTTTCTTT
CASSFHPLIEEAFF
>TRBJ1-2|TRBV29-1|NA|few
TGCAGCGTTAACACTAACTATGGCTACACCTTC
CSVNTNYGYTF
>TRBJ1-2|TRBV29-1|NA|once
TGCAGCATCCGGGACGGGGAGCTCGGCTACACCTTC
CSIRDGELGYTF
>TRBJ2-7|TRBV7-7|TRBD2|NA
TGTGCTAGCAGCTTGGGGGCGGGGGGTATCTACGAGCAGTACTTC
CASSLGAGGIYEQYF
>TRBJ1-1|TRBV20-1|NA|NA
TGCAGTGCTAGTAGGGGGGCGGTCACTGAAGCTTTCTTT
CSASRGAVTEAFF
>TRBJ2-1|TRBV7-3|NA|NA
TGTGCCAGCAGTGTTAGCAACTACAATGAGCAGTTCTTC
CASSVSNYNEQFF
>TRBJ2-7|TRBV11-3|NA|NA
TGTGCCAGCAGCTGGCCCGACGGGGACCACGAGCAGTACTTC
CASSWPDGDHEQYF
>TRBJ1-1|TRBV7-3|NA|NA
TGTGCCAGCAGCTCCGCGGGGGGCACTGAAGCTTTCTTT
CASSSAGGTEAFF
>TRBJ2-7|TRBV10-3|NA|NA
TGTGCCATCAGTGAGCAGAATTACGAGCAGTACTTC
CAISEQNYEQYF
>TRBJ1-5|TRBV24-1|NA|NA
TGTGCTACCTGCCGGGGGAGCAATCAGCCCCAGCATTTT
CATCRGSNQPQHF
>TRBJ1-1|TRBV7-3|NA|many
TGTGCCAGCAGCTTAAGACCGACAGCTGAAGCTTTCTTT
CASSLRPTAEAFF
>TRBJ2-2|TRBV27|NA|NA
TGTGCCAGCAGTCTAACAGGGACGAACACCGGGGAGCTGTTTTTT
CASSLTGTNTGELFF
>TRBJ2-7|TRBV15|TRBD1|NA
TGTGCCACCAGCAGAAGACAGGGGGGCTCCTACGAGCAGTACTTC
CATSRRQGGSYEQYF
>TRBJ2-7|TRBV10-3|NA|few
TGTGCCATCAGTGAGTCGCCCACCAGCCGTCCGTACTTC
CAISESPTSRPYF